The next 14 T cell receptor beta chains were all read from a single sample in a study of radiotherapy plus CTLA-4 blockade in lung cancer. TCRdb keeps only in-frame clones here, not all; method: immunoSEQ multiplex PCR. The sample consists of over 50,000 clones, under 85% of them appearing once. The material was peripheral blood, obtained from a patient treated with radiotherapy plus ipilimumab. Receptor source: a human donor with non-small cell lung cancer who had a partial response to radiotherapy plus ipilimumab.

This clone appeared a few times. Here the CDR3 DNA reads TGTGCCAGCAGCTCGCGAAGCTCTGGAAACACCATATATTTT. Residues: CASSSRSSGNTIYF. This chain uses TRBV5-6 with TRBJ1-3; D remains unclear. Trimming removed 3 bases at V and 0 bases at J, with 7 bases between. This CDR3 spans 14 amino acids. The germline gives CDR1 SGHDT, CDR2 YYEEEE.

The V call is TRBV7-6, the J call TRBJ2-3, with D possibly TRBD2 on 6 matching bases. The germline V gene has CDR1 SGHVS and CDR2 FNYEAQ. The CDR3 is made up of 15 amino acids. Trimming took off 6 bases at V and 3 bases at J, with 16 bases between the two ends. CDR3 bases: TGTGCCAGCAGTCGACGGGGCGGGGTAACAGATACGCAGTATTTT. This encodes CASSRRGGVTDTQYF.

This clone came up once. The rearrangement uses TRBV5-1 and TRBJ2-5; 14 nucleotides match TRBD2. CDR3 length: 16 residues. Trimming removed 0 bases from V and 5 bases from J; junction bases left unmatched: 3. Germline loops: CDR1 SGHRS, CDR2 YFSETQ. In nucleotides, the CDR3 is TGCGCCAGCAGCTTGGGGGGACTAGCGGGGGTGGAGACCCAGTACTTC. Amino acid sequence: CASSLGGLAGVETQYF.

V gene TRBV7-2 combines with J gene TRBJ2-3, with D perhaps TRBD1 (5 bases). This CDR3 region has 15 residues. Germline CDR1 reads SGHTA; CDR2 reads FQGNSA. Trimming removed 0 bases from V and 1 base from J, with 8 bases in between. The CDR3 loop reads CASSLAGHGTDTQYF. Here the CDR3 DNA reads TGTGCCAGCAGCTTAGCGGGGCATGGCACAGATACGCAGTATTTT.

The chain employs TRBV28 and TRBJ2-2; TRBD2 matches at 9 bases. Trimming at V came to 10 bases and at J to 3 bases, leaving 12 bases not matched to a gene. The CDR3 runs 16 residues. From germline, CDR1 is MDHEN and CDR2 SYDVKM. CDR3 DNA: TGTGCCATCCCGATCGTAGCGGGGGCCGACACCGGGGAGCTGTTTTTT. Its translation: CAIPIVAGADTGELFF.

This chain connects TRBV19 to TRBJ1-2, with TRBD1 matching 8 bases. The V gene end was trimmed by 3 bases and the J gene end by 7 bases; junction bases not matched to a gene: 4. Germline loops: CDR1 LNHDA, CDR2 SQIVND (reference sequence). CDR3 length equals 13 residues. The CDR3 loop reads CASSIAQGGGYTF. Written as DNA, the CDR3 is TGTGCCAGTAGTATCGCACAGGGGGGTGGCTACACCTTC.

The gene calls are TRBV5-1 and TRBJ2-2; 10 bases line up with TRBD2. Germline V lookup: CDR1 SGHRS, CDR2 YFSETQ. This CDR3 contains 16 residues. Unmatched junction bases numbered 5, after V lost 2 bases and J lost 4 bases. The CDR3 reads CASSLALAGPTGELFF. The CDR3 bases are TGCGCCAGCAGCTTAGCACTAGCGGGGCCCACCGGGGAGCTGTTTTTT.

The table lists this clone with a few counts. The chain couples TRBV6-1 to TRBJ2-7; TRBD2 matches at 11 bases. J lost 3 bases, V lost 1 base, and 2 bases had no gene match. This CDR3 has 15 residues. Germline V CDR1 and CDR2: MNHNS, SASEGT. The CDR3 DNA reads as TGTGCCAGCAGTGAAGTCCTAGCGGGGGGCTACGAGCAGTACTTC. Its translation is CASSEVLAGGYEQYF.

By its share, this clone is medium-sized. This sequence joins TRBV5-6 and TRBJ2-3, with D unresolved. This CDR3 contains 14 residues. The V gene's germline CDR1 is SGHDT and CDR2 YYEEEE. V was cut by 2 bases and J by 0 bases, with 7 bases left in between. CDR3 residues: CASSFIESTDTQYF. The DNA for the CDR3 is TGTGCCAGCAGCTTTATTGAGAGCACAGATACGCAGTATTTT.

J is TRBJ2-3 and V is TRBV7-2; possible D gene TRBD2, 5 bases. Trimming took off 1 base at V and 14 bases at J, with 10 bases between the two ends. Germline loops: CDR1 SGHTA, CDR2 FQGNSA. This CDR3 comprises 11 residues. DNA of the CDR3: TGTGCCAGCAGCTTAGGAGTTCGGGGGTATTTT. It encodes CASSLGVRGYF.

The gene calls are TRBV5-4 and TRBJ2-3, with 15 positions matching TRBD2. Germline V gene data show CDR1 as SGHNT and CDR2 as YYREEE (reference sequence). The CDR3 spans 17 residues. J gave up 0 bases and V 4 bases, and 3 bases lay outside the gene matches. CDR3 sequence (DNA): TGTGCCAGCAGCGCCGGACTAGCGGGGGGGAGCACAGATACGCAGTATTTT. It translates to CASSAGLAGGSTDTQYF.

The CDR3 DNA reads TGTGCCAGCAGCACCCGACAGGCCCGTACCGGGGAGCTGTTTTTT. It is translated as CASSTRQARTGELFF. This sequence joins TRBV7-8 and TRBJ2-2, with TRBD1 as a possible D gene (6 bases). The CDR3 is 15 residues long. The germline V gene has CDR1 SGHVS and CDR2 FQNEAQ. V was shortened by 5 bases and J by 5 bases, with 15 bases between the two germline ends.

This clone was counted between two and nine times. This chain links TRBV4-1 with TRBJ1-6, with D perhaps TRBD1 (5 bases). Germline-derived CDR1 and CDR2 are MGHRA and YSYEKL. Trimming cost V 0 bases and J 6 bases, with 12 bases left between them. This CDR3 comprises 16 residues. The DNA for the CDR3 is TGCGCCAGCAGCCAAGACCGCTCGGGGGGTAATTCACCCCTCCACTTT. Its translation: CASSQDRSGGNSPLHF.

The V gene is TRBV13, the J gene TRBJ1-1, with a tentative D call TRBD1 (6 bases). Germline values: CDR1 PRHDT, CDR2 FYEKMQ (reference sequence). With 5 bases removed from V and 5 bases from J, the gap between germline ends came to 21 bases. The CDR3 consists of 16 residues. The CDR3 region has the DNA TGTGCCAGCAGCGTAACCCGGGACACCGGGAAAACTGAAGCTTTCTTT. It yields the protein CASSVTRDTGKTEAFF.